This is a list of T cell receptor beta chains from one sample in a study of T cell responses to AZD1222 COVID-19 vaccine. Data came from immunoSEQ multiplex PCR; TCRdb stores just in-frame clones and leaves some out. This table has some 49,000 clones, around three quarters appearing once. Sample: peripheral blood, taken on day 0 of AZD1222 vaccination. The receptors originated from an adult in good health. The CDR3 runs from the conserved cysteine through the conserved F or W. A D gene is named only where the DNA matches it firmly. The size entry is marked missing in some rows and otherwise reads once, few, many or a size class.

v_call	j_call	d_call	clone_size	cdr3_nt	cdr3_aa
TRBV20-1	TRBJ2-5	TRBD2	-	TGCAGTGCTAGTAGGGCTAGCGGCCAAGAGACCCAGTACTTC	CSASRASGQETQYF
TRBV28	TRBJ1-4	-	-	TGTGCCAGCCGGAGTAAGTTATTGGGTGAAAAACTGTTTTTT	CASRSKLLGEKLFF
TRBV6-5	TRBJ1-1	TRBD1	-	TGTGCCAGCATACGGGGACAGGAGTTTACTGAAGCTTTCTTT	CASIRGQEFTEAFF
TRBV5-4	TRBJ1-1	-	-	TGTGCCAGCAGCCCGACAGGACCCTTCGAAGCTTTCTTT	CASSPTGPFEAFF
TRBV29-1	TRBJ1-3	-	once	TGCAGCGTTGAATGGGGTCTTGGTGGAAACACCATATATTTT	CSVEWGLGGNTIYF
TRBV28	TRBJ1-1	-	-	TGTGCCAGCATGATGGGCTGGGGGGCGAACACTGAAGCTTTCTTT	CASMMGWGANTEAFF
TRBV4-1	TRBJ2-1	TRBD1	-	TGCGCCAGCAGCCTCGGGACAGGATCCTACAATGAGCAGTTCTTC	CASSLGTGSYNEQFF
TRBV19	TRBJ1-5	-	-	TGTGCCAGTAGTTTTCCCCAGGGTCAGCCCCAGCATTTT	CASSFPQGQPQHF
TRBV15	TRBJ2-3	TRBD2	-	TGTGCCACCAGCAGGGTCACTAGCGGGGGGGCAGATACGCAGTATTTT	CATSRVTSGGADTQYF
TRBV2	TRBJ2-7	-	-	TGTGCCAGCAAGCGACCCGAGGGCTACGAGCAGTACTTC	CASKRPEGYEQYF
TRBV28	TRBJ1-2	-	few	TGTGCCAGCAGGGCAGGACACCGAGCTAACTATGGCTACACCTTC	CASRAGHRANYGYTF
TRBV4-2	TRBJ2-2	TRBD2	-	TGTGCCAGCAAACCAAGTGCGGGAGTGGGTACCGGGGAGCTGTTTTTT	CASKPSAGVGTGELFF
TRBV9	TRBJ1-1	-	-	TGTGCCAGCAGCGTCGAAGCAGCGTTGTCCACTGAAGCTTTCTTT	CASSVEAALSTEAFF
TRBV6-2/TRBV6-3	TRBJ1-2	-	-	TGTGCCAGCAGTTACTCCCCGTCTCTTGGCTACACCTTC	CASSYSPSLGYTF
TRBV27	TRBJ1-1	-	-	TGTGCCAGCAGCACCGGGAGACATGGGAACACTGAAGCTTTCTTT	CASSTGRHGNTEAFF
TRBV19	TRBJ1-1	-	-	TGTGCCAGTATCGATCGGAGAAACACTGAAGCTTTCTTT	CASIDRRNTEAFF
TRBV5-6	TRBJ2-1	TRBD2	-	TGTGCCAGCTACGGGACTAGCGGGGGGCCCATCAATGAGCAGTTCTTC	CASYGTSGGPINEQFF
TRBV2	TRBJ1-5	TRBD1	-	TGTGCCAGCAGTGACTCCCAGGGGGAGTATCAGCCCCAGCATTTT	CASSDSQGEYQPQHF
TRBV30	TRBJ2-7	TRBD1	-	TGTGCCTGGAGTGTCGGAGGACAGGGCTCCTACGAGCAGTACTTC	CAWSVGGQGSYEQYF
TRBV19	TRBJ2-2	-	few	TGTGCCAGTAGTGTTACAGGGAGCACCGGGGAGCTGTTTTTT	CASSVTGSTGELFF
TRBV11-1	TRBJ1-1	-	-	TGTGCCAGCAGCTTAGTAGAGAACACTGAAGCTTTCTTT	CASSLVENTEAFF
TRBV10-3	TRBJ1-4	-	-	TGTGCCACCAGCTTGACAGGTTTTGAGGAAAAACTGTTTTTT	CATSLTGFEEKLFF
TRBV15	TRBJ2-3	TRBD2	-	TGTGCCACCAGCAGAGAACGGGAGGGAGGTTCGGCAGATACGCAGTATTTT	CATSREREGGSADTQYF
TRBV28	TRBJ1-4	-	-	TGTGCCAGCAACGCAGGGTACGAAAAACTGTTTTTT	CASNAGYEKLFF
TRBV6-5	TRBJ2-3	TRBD2	-	TGTGCCAGCAAGGGACTAGCGGGGGGGTCGGCGCAGTATTTT	CASKGLAGGSAQYF
TRBV5-4	TRBJ2-3	-	-	TGTGCCAGCAGCTTGGGTAGCGCCCTCAGCACAGATACGCAGTATTTT	CASSLGSALSTDTQYF
TRBV7-2	TRBJ1-1	-	once	TGTGCCAGCAGCTTCGCAGGGGTCTTCATTGAAGCTTTCTTT	CASSFAGVFIEAFF
TRBV7-2	TRBJ2-2	-	-	TGTGCCAGCAGCTTAGGGCTTTTGAACACCGGGGAGCTGTTTTTT	CASSLGLLNTGELFF
TRBV11-1	TRBJ2-7	-	-	TGTGCCAGCAGCTTAGACGTGACAGCGTCCTACGAGCAGTACTTC	CASSLDVTASYEQYF
TRBV28	TRBJ1-5	-	few	TGTGCCAGCAGTCCCGAGGGAAACAATCAGCCCCAGCATTTT	CASSPEGNNQPQHF
TRBV3-1/TRBV3-2	TRBJ1-4	-	-	TGTGCCAGCAGTTCCGGGACGTCAGGTGAAAAACTGTTTTTT	CASSSGTSGEKLFF
TRBV3-1/TRBV3-2	TRBJ1-5	-	-	TGTGCCAGCAGCCAGGACAGAAATCAGCCCCAGCATTTT	CASSQDRNQPQHF
TRBV5-6	TRBJ2-7	-	-	TGTGCCAGCAGCCCAAATATTCAGGCCTACGAGCAGTACTTC	CASSPNIQAYEQYF
TRBV7-2	TRBJ1-3	-	-	TGTGCCAGCAGCTTCGGGAACACCATATATTTT	CASSFGNTIYF
TRBV19	TRBJ1-2	-	-	TGTGCCAGCTCACGCGCAGCTCTCTATGGCTACACCTTC	CASSRAALYGYTF
TRBV30	TRBJ2-7	-	medium-sized	TGTGCCGGCTCCTCGGGCTGGTACGAGCAGTACTTC	CAGSSGWYEQYF
TRBV5-1	TRBJ2-1	TRBD1	-	TGCGCCAGCAGCTCGGGGACAGGGTCCCGTGAGCAGTTCTTC	CASSSGTGSREQFF
TRBV19	TRBJ1-5	-	-	TGTGCCAGTAGTATAGCTTCCCCAGGGGAAAATCAGCCCCAGCATTTT	CASSIASPGENQPQHF
TRBV9	TRBJ2-3	-	-	TGTGCCAGCACCACCTGGGACAACACAGATACGCAGTATTTT	CASTTWDNTDTQYF
TRBV27	TRBJ2-3	-	-	TGTGCCAGCAGTTCGGGGACTTTTACAGATACGCAGTATTTT	CASSSGTFTDTQYF
TRBV30	TRBJ1-2	-	-	TGTGCCTGGAGTTCCCGGCAGGATACAGGCTACACCTTC	CAWSSRQDTGYTF
TRBV6-1	TRBJ1-3	TRBD1	-	TGTGCCAGCAGTGACGGGACAGGGGGTTTTCGAACCGGAAACACCATATATTTT	CASSDGTGGFRTGNTIYF
TRBV24-1	TRBJ1-5	-	-	TGTGCCACCAGTGATTTTAAGGGGCAGCCCCAGCATTTT	CATSDFKGQPQHF
TRBV15	TRBJ2-6	-	-	TGTGCCACCAGCAGAGATACTGGGGCCAACGTCCTGACTTTC	CATSRDTGANVLTF
TRBV10-2	TRBJ1-1	-	-	TGCGCCAGCAGTGAAGGGGGGAACACTGAAGCTTTCTTT	CASSEGGNTEAFF
TRBV30	TRBJ2-6	-	-	TGTGCCTGGAACGGTAAAGGTCCTGGGGCCAACGTCCTGACTTTC	CAWNGKGPGANVLTF
TRBV30	TRBJ1-2	-	-	TGTGCCTGGAGAGGGGGACAAAACTATGGCTACACCTTC	CAWRGGQNYGYTF
TRBV6-4	TRBJ1-1	TRBD1	once	TGTGCCAGCAGTACCGGACAGGGTGACACTGAAGCTTTCTTT	CASSTGQGDTEAFF
TRBV19	TRBJ1-1	-	few	TGTGCCAGTAGTGTTACAGCAATGAACACTGAAGCTTTCTTT	CASSVTAMNTEAFF
TRBV7-9	TRBJ2-2	TRBD2	-	TGTGCCAGCAGCTTACTAGCGGGAGGCACCGGGGAGCTGTTTTTT	CASSLLAGGTGELFF
TRBV6-4	TRBJ2-1	TRBD2	once	TGTGCCAGCAGTGCTTCTAGCGGGAGTTCCTACAATGAGCAGTTCTTC	CASSASSGSSYNEQFF
TRBV16	TRBJ1-2	-	-	TGTGCCAGCAGCCAATGGAAGGGAGGCTATGGCTACACCTTC	CASSQWKGGYGYTF
TRBV5-5	TRBJ1-5	-	-	TGTGCCAGCAGCTCCGGTGGCTCTAGCAATCAGCCCCAGCATTTT	CASSSGGSSNQPQHF
TRBV7-2	TRBJ1-6	-	few	TGTGCCAGCAGTCTTCCACACCCGGGTAGCTCACCCCTCCACTTT	CASSLPHPGSSPLHF